The T cell receptor (beta chain) under discussion was sequenced for a study of T cell responses to AZD1222 COVID-19 vaccine. Whole-study findings and limits: Clonal diversity may have been underestimated in mostly white British donors. Of spike-specific TCRs, nearly half reportedly target regions left unmutated in variants.

Comment on this clone: The target antigen is unknown.

The germline V gene encodes CDR1 LNHNV and CDR2 YYDKDF (reference sequence). This CDR3 is 14 amino acids long. V lost 2 bases and J lost 7; bases outside the gene matches: 8. Clones were read by immunoSEQ multiplex PCR, and TCRdb kept only the in-frame ones, dropping some. Of about 86,000 clones listed, 60% to 80% are singletons. The clonotype comes from an adult in good health. V is TRBV15 and J is TRBJ2-7; TRBD2 agrees at 7 bases. The sample was peripheral blood, taken on day 0 of AZD1222 vaccination. DNA for the CDR3: TGTGCCACCAGCAGAAGGACTAGTTCTCGGGAGCAGTACTTC. It translates to CATSRRTSSREQYF.